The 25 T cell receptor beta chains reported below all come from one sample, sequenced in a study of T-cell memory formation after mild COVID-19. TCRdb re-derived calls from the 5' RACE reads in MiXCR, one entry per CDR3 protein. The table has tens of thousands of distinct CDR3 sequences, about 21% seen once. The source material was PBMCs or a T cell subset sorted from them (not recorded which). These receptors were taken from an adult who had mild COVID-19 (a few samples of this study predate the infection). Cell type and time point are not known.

The CDR3 region has the DNA TGCAGCGTGGGAGGGGCTGATCCTTTAGCCAAAAACATTCAGTACTTC. The encoded protein is CSVGGADPLAKNIQYF. This sequence joins TRBV29-1 and TRBJ2-4; 7 bases are a match to TRBD2. From germline, CDR1 is SQVTM and CDR2 ANQGSEA. This CDR3 comprises 16 residues. Losses at the gene ends were 6 bases for V and 0 bases for J; bases not matched to a gene: 11.

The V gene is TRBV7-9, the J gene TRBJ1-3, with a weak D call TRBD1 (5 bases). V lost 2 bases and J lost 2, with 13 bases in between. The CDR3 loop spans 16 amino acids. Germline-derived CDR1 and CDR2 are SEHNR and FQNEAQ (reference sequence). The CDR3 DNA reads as TGTGCCAGCAGCTTACACCTCCCGGGACCTGGAAACACCATATATTTT. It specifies CASSLHLPGPGNTIYF.

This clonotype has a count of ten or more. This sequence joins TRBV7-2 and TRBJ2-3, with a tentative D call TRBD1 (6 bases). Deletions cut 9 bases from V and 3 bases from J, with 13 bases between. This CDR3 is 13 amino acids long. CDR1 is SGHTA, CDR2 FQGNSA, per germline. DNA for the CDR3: TGTGCCAGTCGGACAGAATTTACAGATACGCAGTATTTT. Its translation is CASRTEFTDTQYF.

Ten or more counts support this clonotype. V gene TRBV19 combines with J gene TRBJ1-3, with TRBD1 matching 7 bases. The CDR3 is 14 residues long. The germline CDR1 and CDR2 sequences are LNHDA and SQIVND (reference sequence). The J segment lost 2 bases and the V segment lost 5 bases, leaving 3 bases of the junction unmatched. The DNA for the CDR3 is TGTGCCAGTAGTGGGGGACAGACTGGAAACACCATATATTTT. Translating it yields CASSGGQTGNTIYF.

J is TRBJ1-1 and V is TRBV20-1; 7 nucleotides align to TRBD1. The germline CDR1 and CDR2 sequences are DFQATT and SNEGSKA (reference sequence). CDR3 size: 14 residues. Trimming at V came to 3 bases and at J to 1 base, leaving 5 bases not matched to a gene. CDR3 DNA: TGCAGTGCTAGGAGACAGGGAGGGAACACTGAAGCTTTCTTT. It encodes CSARRQGGNTEAFF.

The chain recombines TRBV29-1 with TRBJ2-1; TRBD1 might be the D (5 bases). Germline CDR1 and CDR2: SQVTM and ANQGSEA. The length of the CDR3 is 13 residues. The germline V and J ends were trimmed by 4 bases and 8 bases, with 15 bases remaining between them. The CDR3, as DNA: TGCAGCGTTGTCCAAGGGCGGACATATGAGCAGTTCTTC. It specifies CSVVQGRTYEQFF.

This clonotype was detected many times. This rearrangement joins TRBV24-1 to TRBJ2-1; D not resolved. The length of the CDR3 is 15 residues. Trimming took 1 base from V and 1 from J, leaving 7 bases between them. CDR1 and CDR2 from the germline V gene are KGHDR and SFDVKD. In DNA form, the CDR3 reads TGTGCCACCAGTGATTTCAAACAGTCCTACAATGAGCAGTTCTTC. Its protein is CATSDFKQSYNEQFF.

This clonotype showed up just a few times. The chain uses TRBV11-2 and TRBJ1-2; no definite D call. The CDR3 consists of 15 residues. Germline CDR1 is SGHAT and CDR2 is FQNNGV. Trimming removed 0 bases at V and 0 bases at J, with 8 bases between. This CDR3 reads CASSLDRAANYGYTF. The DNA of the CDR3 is TGTGCCAGCAGCTTAGATCGTGCAGCTAACTATGGCTACACCTTC.

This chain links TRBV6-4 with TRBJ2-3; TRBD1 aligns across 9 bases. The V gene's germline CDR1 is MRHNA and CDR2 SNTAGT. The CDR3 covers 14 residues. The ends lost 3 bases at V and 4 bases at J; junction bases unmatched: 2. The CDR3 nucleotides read TGTGCCAGCAGTGAGGGACAGGGAGCAGATACGCAGTATTTT. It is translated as CASSEGQGADTQYF.

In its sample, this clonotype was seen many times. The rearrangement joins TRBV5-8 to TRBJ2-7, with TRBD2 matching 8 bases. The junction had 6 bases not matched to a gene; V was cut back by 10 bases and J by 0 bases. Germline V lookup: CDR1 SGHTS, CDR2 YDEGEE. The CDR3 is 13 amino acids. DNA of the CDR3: TGTGCCCTTAGCGGGAAGAGCTCCTACGAGCAGTACTTC. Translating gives CALSGKSSYEQYF. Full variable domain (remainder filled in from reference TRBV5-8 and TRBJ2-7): EAGVTQSPTHLIKTRGQQATLRCSPISGHTSVYWYQQALGLGLQFLLWYDEGEERNRGNFPPRFSGRQFPNYSSELNVNALELEDSALYLCALSGKSSYEQYFGPGTRLTVT.

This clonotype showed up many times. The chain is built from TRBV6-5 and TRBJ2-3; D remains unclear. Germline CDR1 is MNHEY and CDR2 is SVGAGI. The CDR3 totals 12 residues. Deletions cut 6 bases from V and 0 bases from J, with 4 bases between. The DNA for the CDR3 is TGTGCCAGCAGGTCTAGCACAGATACGCAGTATTTT. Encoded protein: CASRSSTDTQYF.

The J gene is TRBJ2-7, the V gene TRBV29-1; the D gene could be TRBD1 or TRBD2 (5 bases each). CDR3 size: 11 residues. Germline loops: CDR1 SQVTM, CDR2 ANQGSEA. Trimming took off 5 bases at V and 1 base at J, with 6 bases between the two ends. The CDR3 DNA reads TGCAGCGTTTGGGGGTCCTACGAGCAGTACTTC. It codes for CSVWGSYEQYF.

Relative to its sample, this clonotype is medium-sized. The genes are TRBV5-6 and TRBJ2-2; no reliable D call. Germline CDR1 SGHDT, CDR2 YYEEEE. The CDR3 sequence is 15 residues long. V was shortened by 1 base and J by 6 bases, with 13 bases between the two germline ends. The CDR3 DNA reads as TGTGCCAGCAGCTTGCCACCGACCCCCCCCGGGGAGCTGTTTTTT. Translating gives CASSLPPTPPGELFF.

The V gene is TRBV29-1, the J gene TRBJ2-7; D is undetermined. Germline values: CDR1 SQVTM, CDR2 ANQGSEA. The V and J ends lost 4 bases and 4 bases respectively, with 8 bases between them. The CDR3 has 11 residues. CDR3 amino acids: CSVALGYEQYF. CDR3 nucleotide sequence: TGCAGCGTTGCCTTGGGGTACGAGCAGTACTTC.

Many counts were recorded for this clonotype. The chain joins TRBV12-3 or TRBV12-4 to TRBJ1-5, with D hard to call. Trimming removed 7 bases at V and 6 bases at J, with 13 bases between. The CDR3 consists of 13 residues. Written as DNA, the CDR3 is TGTGCCAGCACCTACGACGGGAGTCAGCCCCAGCATTTT. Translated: CASTYDGSQPQHF.

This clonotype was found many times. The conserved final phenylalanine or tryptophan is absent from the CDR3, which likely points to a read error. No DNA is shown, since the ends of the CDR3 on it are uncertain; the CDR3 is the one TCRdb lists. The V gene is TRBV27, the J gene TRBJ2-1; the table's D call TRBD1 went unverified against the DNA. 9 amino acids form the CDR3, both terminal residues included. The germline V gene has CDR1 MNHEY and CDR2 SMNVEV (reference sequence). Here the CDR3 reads CASSQLQDP.

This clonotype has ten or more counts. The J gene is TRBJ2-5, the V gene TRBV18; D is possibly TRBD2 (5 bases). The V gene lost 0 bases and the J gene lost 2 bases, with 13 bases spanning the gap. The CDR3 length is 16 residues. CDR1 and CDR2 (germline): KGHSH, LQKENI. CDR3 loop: CASSPPGYEGQETQYF. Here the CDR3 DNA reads TGTGCCAGCTCACCACCGGGATATGAGGGTCAAGAGACCCAGTACTTC.

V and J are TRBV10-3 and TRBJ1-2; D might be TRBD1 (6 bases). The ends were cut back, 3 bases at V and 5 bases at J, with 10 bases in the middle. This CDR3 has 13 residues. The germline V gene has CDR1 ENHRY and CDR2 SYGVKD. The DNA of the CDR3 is TGTGCCATCAGTGACCAGGGGATATATGGCTACACCTTC. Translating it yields CAISDQGIYGYTF.

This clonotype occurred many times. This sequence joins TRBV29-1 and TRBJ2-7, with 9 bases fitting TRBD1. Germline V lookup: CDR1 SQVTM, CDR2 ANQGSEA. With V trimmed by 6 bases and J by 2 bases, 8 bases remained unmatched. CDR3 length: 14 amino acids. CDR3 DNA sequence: TGCAGCGTGAAGCCGGGACAGGGAGCCTACGAGCAGTACTTC. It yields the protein CSVKPGQGAYEQYF.

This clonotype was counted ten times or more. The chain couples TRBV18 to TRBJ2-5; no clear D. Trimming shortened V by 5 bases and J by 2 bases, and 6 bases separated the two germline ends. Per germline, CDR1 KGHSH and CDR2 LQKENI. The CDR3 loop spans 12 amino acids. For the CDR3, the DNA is TGTGCCAGCTCATATGGGCAAGAGACCCAGTACTTC. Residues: CASSYGQETQYF.

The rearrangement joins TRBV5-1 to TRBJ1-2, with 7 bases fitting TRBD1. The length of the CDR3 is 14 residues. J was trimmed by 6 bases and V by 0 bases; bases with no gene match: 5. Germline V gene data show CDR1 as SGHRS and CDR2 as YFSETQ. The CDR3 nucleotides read TGCGCCAGCAGCTTGGGACAGGGCCTGGATGGCTACACCTTC. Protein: CASSLGQGLDGYTF.

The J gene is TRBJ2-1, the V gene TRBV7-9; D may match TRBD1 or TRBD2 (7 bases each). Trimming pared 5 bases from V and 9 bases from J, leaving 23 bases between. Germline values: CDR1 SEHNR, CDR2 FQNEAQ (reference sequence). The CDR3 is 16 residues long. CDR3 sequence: CASSPPETGWTSEQFF. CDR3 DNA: TGTGCCAGCAGCCCCCCTGAGACAGGGTGGACTAGTGAGCAGTTCTTC.

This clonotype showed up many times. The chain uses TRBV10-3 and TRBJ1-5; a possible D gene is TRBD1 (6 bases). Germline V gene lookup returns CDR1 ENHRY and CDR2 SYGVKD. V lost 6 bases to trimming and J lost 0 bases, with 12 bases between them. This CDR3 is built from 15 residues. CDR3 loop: CAISRDKYSNQPQHF. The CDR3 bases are TGTGCCATCAGCCGGGACAAGTATAGCAATCAGCCCCAGCATTTT.

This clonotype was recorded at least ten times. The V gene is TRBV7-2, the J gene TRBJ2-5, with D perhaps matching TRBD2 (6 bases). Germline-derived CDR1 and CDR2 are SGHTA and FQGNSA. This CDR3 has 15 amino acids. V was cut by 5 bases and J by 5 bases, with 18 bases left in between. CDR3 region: CASSLRGRLAETQYF. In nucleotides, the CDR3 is TGTGCCAGCAGCCTCCGGGGGAGGCTAGCGGAGACCCAGTACTTC.

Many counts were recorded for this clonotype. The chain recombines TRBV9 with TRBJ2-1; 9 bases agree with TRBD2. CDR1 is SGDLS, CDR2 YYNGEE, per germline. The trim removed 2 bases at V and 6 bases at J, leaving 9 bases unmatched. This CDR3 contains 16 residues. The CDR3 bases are TGTGCCAGCAGCGTCAATAGCGGGAGTGGTGGCAATGAGCAGTTCTTC. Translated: CASSVNSGSGGNEQFF.